The 13 T cell receptor beta chains given below trace back to one sample, sequenced in a study of blood T cell repertoires in COVID-19. The protocol was immunoSEQ multiplex PCR, while the TCRdb copy is restricted to in-frame clones and leaves out a portion. The table records about 280,000 clones, around 85% of them present only once. Sequencing was done on a sample of peripheral blood. These receptors were collected from a man aged 45-65 years with active or convalescent COVID-19.

The chain uses TRBV7-6 and TRBJ2-3, with D possibly TRBD1 on 5 matching bases. V dropped 2 bases and J dropped 0 bases, with 21 bases sitting between them. The V gene's germline CDR1 is SGHVS and CDR2 FNYEAQ. This CDR3 region has 19 residues. CDR3 amino acids: CASSLTPMQGPPSTDTQYF. In nucleotides, the CDR3 is TGTGCCAGCAGCTTAACACCGATGCAGGGTCCACCTAGCACAGATACGCAGTATTTT.

The genes are TRBV19 and TRBJ2-5, with 11 positions matching TRBD1. From germline, CDR1 is LNHDA and CDR2 SQIVND (reference sequence). Trimming at V came to 8 bases and at J to 7 bases, leaving 6 bases not matched to a gene. The CDR3 length is 13 residues. The DNA of the CDR3 is TGTGCCAGTGCCCTGGGACAGGGGGTGACCCAGTACTTC. This translates into CASALGQGVTQYF.

The V and J genes are TRBV5-1 and TRBJ2-1; 7 bases are a match to TRBD1. CDR3 length: 13 residues. CDR1 and CDR2 from the germline V gene are SGHRS and YFSETQ. J gave up 7 bases and V 4 bases, and 5 bases lay outside the gene matches. The CDR3 protein is CASSQGQSNEQFF. The CDR3, as DNA: TGCGCCAGCAGCCAGGGACAGAGTAATGAGCAGTTCTTC.

The chain combines TRBV5-4 with TRBJ2-3, with D possibly being TRBD2 (6 bases). Trimming cost V 0 bases and J 2 bases, with 7 bases left between them. Germline loops: CDR1 SGHNT, CDR2 YYREEE (reference sequence). The CDR3 is 14 amino acids. CDR3 protein: CASSLGRDTDTQYF. The CDR3 DNA is TGTGCCAGCAGCTTGGGGAGGGACACAGATACGCAGTATTTT.

The V gene is TRBV5-4, the J gene TRBJ1-2, with D perhaps matching TRBD1 (6 bases). Per germline, CDR1 SGHNT and CDR2 YYREEE (reference sequence). This CDR3 spans 15 amino acids. The ends were cut back, 3 bases at V and 3 bases at J, with 15 bases in the middle. CDR3 sequence: CASSYRVSSHYGYTF. In DNA, the CDR3 is TGTGCCAGCAGCTACAGGGTCTCGTCTCACTATGGCTACACCTTC.

The chain is built from TRBV11-2 and TRBJ1-4; possible D gene TRBD1, 6 bases. Germline values: CDR1 SGHAT, CDR2 FQNNGV. This CDR3 spans 13 amino acids. With 1 base removed from V and 8 bases from J, the gap between germline ends came to 8 bases. The CDR3 nucleotides are TGTGCCAGCAGCTTAGGGGGGCAGGAAAAACTGTTTTTT. Translation: CASSLGGQEKLFF.

The chain is built from TRBV7-3 and TRBJ2-3; D not resolved. V lost 0 bases and J lost 6, with 13 bases in between. CDR1 and CDR2 (germline): SGHTA, FQGTGA. This CDR3 contains 15 residues. Here the CDR3 DNA reads TGTGCCAGCAGCTTAACGGCTAAGCACGGGGATACGCAGTATTTT. This encodes CASSLTAKHGDTQYF.

The CDR3 coding sequence is TGCAGCGTTTCCCTAAGTGGGTTCACGGGCGGGGGGCAGTTCTTC. Translation gives CSVSLSGFTGGGQFF. The chain is built from TRBV29-1 and TRBJ2-1; 7 bases align to TRBD2. Germline CDR1 reads SQVTM; CDR2 reads ANQGSEA. V lost 5 bases to trimming and J lost 12 bases; unmatched junction nucleotides: 19. This CDR3 is built from 15 residues.

The rearrangement joins TRBV3-1 (or the pseudogene TRBV3-2) to TRBJ2-2, with a weak D call TRBD2 (6 bases). Germline V CDR1 and CDR2: LGHDT, YNNKEL (reference sequence). The CDR3 is 15 residues long. Trimming took 4 bases from V and 7 from J, leaving 16 bases between them. CDR3: CASSLSSTGGGELFF. CDR3 DNA: TGTGCCAGCAGCCTATCTTCCACCGGGGGCGGGGAGCTGTTTTTT.

V is TRBV19 and J is TRBJ1-1, with no clear D. Germline assignment: CDR1 LNHDA and CDR2 SQIVND (reference sequence). CDR3 length: 13 amino acids. V shed 3 bases and J shed 8 bases, with 13 bases lying between them. In DNA, the CDR3 is TGTGCCAGTAGTATTATTTACCCGGGAGAAGCTTTCTTT. Translation gives CASSIIYPGEAFF.

The rearrangement uses TRBV24-1 and TRBJ2-1; 9 bases line up with TRBD1. The CDR3 is made up of 15 amino acids. Germline V CDR1 and CDR2: KGHDR, SFDVKD. J was trimmed by 4 bases and V by 4 bases; bases with no gene match: 4. DNA for the CDR3: TGTGCCACCAGTGACCACAGGGGGCCGTACAATGAGCAGTTCTTC. It yields the protein CATSDHRGPYNEQFF.

V gene TRBV19 combines with J gene TRBJ1-1; D not certain. The V end lost 3 bases, the J end lost 2 bases, and 7 bases lay between the germline ends. This CDR3 has 13 amino acids. CDR1 is LNHDA and CDR2 is SQIVND in the germline V gene (reference sequence). The CDR3 here is CASSMSGNTEAFF. The CDR3 DNA reads as TGTGCCAGTAGTATGTCAGGAAACACTGAAGCTTTCTTT. Based on the CDR3 plus reference TRBV19 and TRBJ1-1, the full variable domain is DGGITQSPKYLFRKEGQNVTLSCEQNLNHDAMYWYRQDPGQGLRLIYYSQIVNDFQKGDIAEGYSVSREKKESFPLTVTSAQKNPTAFYLCASSMSGNTEAFFGQGTRLTVV.

This chain joins TRBV9 and TRBJ2-7; TRBD2 matches at 9 bases. The trim removed 0 bases at V and 7 bases at J, leaving 2 bases unmatched. CDR1 and CDR2 (germline): SGDLS, YYNGEE. CDR3 size: 13 residues. CDR3 sequence (DNA): TGTGCCAGCAGCGTAGGCGGGAGGGGTGAGCAGTACTTC. It specifies CASSVGGRGEQYF.